This T cell receptor beta chain was profiled in a study of blood T cells in healthy people across ages. This clonotype came up many times. Its antigen is still unknown. Looked up from germline, CDR1 is DFQATT and CDR2 is SNEGSKA (reference sequence). V shed 6 bases and J 0 bases; nucleotides not matched to a gene: 5. This CDR3 is built from 14 residues. General observations from the study: Because sorting was not performed, PBMCs prevented conclusive naive versus antigen-experienced comparison.

A second roughly 7 to 12 cycle PCR used barcoded and J-beta primers. Using its own MiXCR run on the 5' RACE reads, TCRdb lists one record per CDR3 protein. The table has around 670,000 distinct CDR3 sequences, about 30% seen once; the top ten hold around 16%. The sample taken for sequencing was blood. This sequence was found in a woman older than 75 in good health. The chain joins TRBV20-1 to TRBJ2-5; TRBD1 matches 9 bases. CDR3 sequence (DNA): TGCAGTGCAACCGGGACAGGGAACCAAGAGACCCAGTACTTC. It is translated as CSATGTGNQETQYF.